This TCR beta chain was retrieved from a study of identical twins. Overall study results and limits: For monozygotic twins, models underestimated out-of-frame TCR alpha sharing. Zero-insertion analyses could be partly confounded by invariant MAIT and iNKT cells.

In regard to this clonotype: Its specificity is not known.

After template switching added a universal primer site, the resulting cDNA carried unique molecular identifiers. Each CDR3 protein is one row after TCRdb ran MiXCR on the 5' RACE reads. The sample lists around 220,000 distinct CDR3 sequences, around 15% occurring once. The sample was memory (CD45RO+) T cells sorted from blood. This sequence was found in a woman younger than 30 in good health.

The chain's CDR3 is CASSLVGRDGNEQFF. DNA for the CDR3: TGTGCCAGCAGCTTAGTAGGGCGGGACGGCAATGAGCAGTTCTTC. The rearrangement joins TRBV5-6 to TRBJ2-1; maybe TRBD2 (6 bases). Germline loops: CDR1 SGHDT, CDR2 YYEEEE. This CDR3 has 15 residues. V lost 2 bases to trimming and J lost 6 bases, with 15 bases between them.